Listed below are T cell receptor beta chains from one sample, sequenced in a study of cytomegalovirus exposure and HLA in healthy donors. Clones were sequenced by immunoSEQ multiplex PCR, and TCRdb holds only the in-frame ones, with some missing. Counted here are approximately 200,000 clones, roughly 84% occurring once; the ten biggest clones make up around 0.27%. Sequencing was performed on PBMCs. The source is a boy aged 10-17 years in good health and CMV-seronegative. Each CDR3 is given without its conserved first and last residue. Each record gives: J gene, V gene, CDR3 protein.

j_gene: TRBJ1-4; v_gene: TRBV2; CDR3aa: ASRGQDNEKLF
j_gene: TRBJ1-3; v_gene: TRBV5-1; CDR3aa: ASRLIDSAVSGNTIY
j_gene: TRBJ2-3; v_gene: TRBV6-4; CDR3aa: ASSDSASTDTQY
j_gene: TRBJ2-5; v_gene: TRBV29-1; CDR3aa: SVGGVLSLETQY
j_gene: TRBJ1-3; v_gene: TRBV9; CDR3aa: ASSVTQTGNTIY
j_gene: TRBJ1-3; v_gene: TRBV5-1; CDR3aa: ASSYTSGTVGNTIY
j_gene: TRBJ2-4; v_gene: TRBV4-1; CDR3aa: ASSRPGTGWDKNIQY
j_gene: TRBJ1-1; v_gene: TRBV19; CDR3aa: ASSDTATEAF
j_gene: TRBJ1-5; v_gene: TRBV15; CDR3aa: ATSREDRGNQPQH
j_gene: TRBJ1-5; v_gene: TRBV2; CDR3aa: ASSARQGAQPQH
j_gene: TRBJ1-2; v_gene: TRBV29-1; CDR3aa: SAGQQTNYGYT
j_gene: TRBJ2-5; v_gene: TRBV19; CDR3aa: AILQETQY
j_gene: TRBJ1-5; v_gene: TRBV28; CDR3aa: ASRLPGQGARQPQH
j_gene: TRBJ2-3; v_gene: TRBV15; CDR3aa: ATSPRRADGSDTQY
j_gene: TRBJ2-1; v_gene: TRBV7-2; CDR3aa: ASSRGTSGGNYNEQF
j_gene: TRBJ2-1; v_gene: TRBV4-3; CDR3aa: ASSQGAGEPNEQF
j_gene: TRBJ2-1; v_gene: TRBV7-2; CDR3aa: ASSLLASRSGRGEQF
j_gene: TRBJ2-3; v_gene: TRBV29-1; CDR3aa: SVSGRVTDTQY
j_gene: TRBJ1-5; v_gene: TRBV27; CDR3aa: AGRPFGTANSNQPQH
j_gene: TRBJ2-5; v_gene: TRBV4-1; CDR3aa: ASSQDLETQY
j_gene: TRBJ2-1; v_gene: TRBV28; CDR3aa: ASSPLRSGSYNEQF
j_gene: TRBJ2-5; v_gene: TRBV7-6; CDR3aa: ASRTLAGVRETQY
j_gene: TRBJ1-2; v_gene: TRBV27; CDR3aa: ASSLRGTMGYT